Listed below are T cell receptor beta chains from one sample, sequenced in a study of T cell repertoires in aging, cancer and after chemotherapy. TCRdb processed the multiplex PCR reads anew with MiXCR; each CDR3 protein has one entry. The sample lists about 3,000 distinct CDR3 sequences; about 42% were seen once. The material sequenced was blood. All receptors derive from a human donor with a solid tumor. The conserved cysteine and the conserved F or W are not part of the CDR3 here.

TRBJ1-2 | 12 | TRBV5-4 | ASSLEVGIYGYT
TRBJ2-7 | 10 | TRBV6-5 | ATSDASGEQY
TRBJ1-5 | 12 | TRBV12-3/TRBV12-4 | ASRVTGINQPQH
TRBJ1-1 | 11 | TRBV19 | ASTLTVNTEAF
TRBJ2-5 | 15 | TRBV6-1 | ASSSTPIGLAGGTQY
TRBJ2-3 | 9 | TRBV19 | ASSSGRTQY
TRBJ1-5 | 14 | TRBV20-1 | SARNSGGPGNQPQH
TRBJ2-3 | 13 | TRBV7-2 | ASSLDGGSTDTQY
TRBJ1-5 | 13 | TRBV6-1 | ASSEAGGYNQPQH
TRBJ2-5 | 11 | TRBV19 | ASSPNDGSTQY
TRBJ1-5 | 13 | TRBV6-1 | ASKWDSPSNQPQH
TRBJ2-3 | 12 | TRBV9 | ASSVEWWADTQY
TRBJ1-5 | 15 | TRBV27 | ASSLGWGRASNQPQH
TRBJ1-1 | 12 | TRBV12-3/TRBV12-4 | ASSSTGRNTEAF
TRBJ2-3 | 12 | TRBV28 | ASTYGVRTDTQY
TRBJ1-5 | 12 | TRBV20-1 | SAIPGGFNQPQH
TRBJ1-1 | 13 | TRBV27 | ASMVTGIYDTEAF
TRBJ2-1 | 14 | TRBV7-6 | ASSLGQPLSDNEQF
TRBJ1-5 | 12 | TRBV20-1 | SASAGIGNQPQH
TRBJ2-7 | 11 | TRBV7-9 | ASSQDSIYEQY
TRBJ1-5 | 11 | TRBV5-8 | ASSTNPNQPQH
TRBJ2-3 | 12 | TRBV6-1 | ASLYRVGTDTQY
TRBJ1-5 | 13 | TRBV12-3/TRBV12-4 | ASRRTGSGNQPQH
TRBJ2-1 | 12 | TRBV6-4 | ASSDGLAGDEQF
TRBJ2-1 | 13 | TRBV7-9 | ASSFTVGVGGEQF
TRBJ2-7 | 11 | TRBV19 | ASSIGDRGEQY
TRBJ2-1 | 14 | TRBV7-2 | ASSLLGPQGSYEQF
TRBJ2-7 | 10 | TRBV12-3/TRBV12-4 | ASSLLGYEQY
TRBJ2-1 | 12 | TRBV7-3 | ASSLNEGAGEQF
TRBJ1-1 | 12 | TRBV30 | AWSVGLGVEEAF
TRBJ2-4 | 11 | TRBV20-1 | SAPTLAKNIQY
TRBJ2-5 | 11 | TRBV10-3 | AIRGGTEETQY
TRBJ1-2 | 10 | TRBV20-1 | SAHRGNYGYT
TRBJ1-6 | 14 | TRBV20-1 | SARGQGSSYNSPLH
TRBJ2-3 | 13 | TRBV12-3/TRBV12-4 | ASRLAGAGTDTQY
TRBJ1-2 | 15 | TRBV7-2 | ASSFGGQGAANYGYT
TRBJ2-7 | 12 | TRBV12-3/TRBV12-4 | ASSLGMGTGEQY
TRBJ1-1 | 15 | TRBV19 | ASSISGSPLTNTEAF
TRBJ2-2 | 12 | TRBV20-1 | SARGGGNTGELF
TRBJ2-6 | 16 | TRBV20-1 | SARSASGLSSGANVLT
TRBJ2-2 | 15 | TRBV7-9 | ASSHLLAKMNTGELF
TRBJ1-6 | 13 | TRBV11-2 | ASSLTGSYNSPLH
TRBJ2-1 | 9 | TRBV12-3/TRBV12-4 | ASSSLVEQF
TRBJ1-3 | 12 | TRBV6-4 | ASSVRRTGNTIY
TRBJ2-1 | 9 | TRBV5-4 | ASSLSNEQF
TRBJ2-1 | 11 | TRBV11-3 | ASSWGLNNEQF
TRBJ1-2 | 11 | TRBV11-2 | ASSLERISGYT
TRBJ1-2 | 12 | TRBV5-4 | ASSFYDREGGYT
TRBJ2-5 | 11 | TRBV5-1 | ASSFEGTVTQY